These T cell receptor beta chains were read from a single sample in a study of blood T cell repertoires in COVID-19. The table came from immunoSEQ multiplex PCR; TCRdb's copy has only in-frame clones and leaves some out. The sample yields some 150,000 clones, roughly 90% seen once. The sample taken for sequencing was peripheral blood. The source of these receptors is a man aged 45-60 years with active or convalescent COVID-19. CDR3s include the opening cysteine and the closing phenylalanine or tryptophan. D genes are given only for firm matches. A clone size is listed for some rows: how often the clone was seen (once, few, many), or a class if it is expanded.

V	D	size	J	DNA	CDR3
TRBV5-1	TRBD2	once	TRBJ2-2	TGCGCCAGCAGCTTGAGTTGGCTAGCGGAGGCGAACACCGGGGAGCTGTTTTTT	CASSLSWLAEANTGELFF
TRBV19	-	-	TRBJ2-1	TGTGCCAGTAGTATTCCAGGGGACACGTCATACAATGAGCAGTTCTTC	CASSIPGDTSYNEQFF
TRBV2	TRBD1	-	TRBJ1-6	TGTGCCAGCCGATGGACAGGGGGCAATTCACCCCTCCACTTT	CASRWTGGNSPLHF
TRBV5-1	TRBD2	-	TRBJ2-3	TGCGCCAGCAGCTTGGACCTGGGGGGGGATACGCAGTATTTT	CASSLDLGGDTQYF
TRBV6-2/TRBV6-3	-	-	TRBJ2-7	TGTGCCAGCAGTTACAGGGAGATCTCCTACGAGCAGTACTTC	CASSYREISYEQYF
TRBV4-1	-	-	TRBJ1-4	TGCGCCAGCAGCCTCGGACTTGCAACTAATGAAAAACTGTTTTTT	CASSLGLATNEKLFF
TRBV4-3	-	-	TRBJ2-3	TGCGCCAGCAGCCAAGATGGAGAGGCTGGCACAGATACGCAGTATTTT	CASSQDGEAGTDTQYF
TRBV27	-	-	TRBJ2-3	TGTGCCAGCAGGGCTGGGAGTACTCGTATGGCGGCGCAGTATTTT	CASRAGSTRMAAQYF
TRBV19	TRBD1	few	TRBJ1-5	TGTGCCAGTAGACGGACAGGGGGTAATCAGCCCCAGCATTTT	CASRRTGGNQPQHF
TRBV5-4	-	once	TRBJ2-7	TGTGCCAGCAGCTTGGATCCGGGATCTACGTACGAGCAGTACTTC	CASSLDPGSTYEQYF
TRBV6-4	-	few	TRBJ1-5	TGTGCCAGCAGTGACACAGGACGCAATCAGCCCCAGCATTTT	CASSDTGRNQPQHF
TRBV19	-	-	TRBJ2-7	TGTGCCAGTAGTATAGGACACCCGATCTACGAGCAGTACTTC	CASSIGHPIYEQYF
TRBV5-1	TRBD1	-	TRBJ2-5	TGCGCCAGCAGTCCGGACAGGGTGGGTCAAGAGACCCAGTACTTC	CASSPDRVGQETQYF
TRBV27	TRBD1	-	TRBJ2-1	TGTGCCAGCAGTTCCGGACAGGGGTTCAATGAGCAGTTCTTC	CASSSGQGFNEQFF
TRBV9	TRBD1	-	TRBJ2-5	TGTGCCAGCAGCGCGGGACAGGGTAAAGAGACCCAGTACTTC	CASSAGQGKETQYF
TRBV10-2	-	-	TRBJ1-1	TGCGCCAGTCTTAGGTGGCGGGGACCGAACACTGAAGCTTTCTTT	CASLRWRGPNTEAFF
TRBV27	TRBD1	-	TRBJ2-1	TGTGCCAGCAGTCACGCGACAGGGTATGAGCAGTTCTTC	CASSHATGYEQFF
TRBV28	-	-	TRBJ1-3	TGTGCCAGGGAGATCCTGGACCCGGGGGGTGGAAACACCATATATTTT	CAREILDPGGGNTIYF
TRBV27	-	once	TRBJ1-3	TGTGCCAGCAGTCTCTCAGGGTTTAGCTCTGGAAACACCATATATTTT	CASSLSGFSSGNTIYF
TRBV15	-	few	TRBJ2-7	TGTGCCACCAGCTCGACAGCTTCCTACGAGCAGTACTTC	CATSSTASYEQYF
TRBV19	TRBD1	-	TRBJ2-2	TGTGCCAGTAGAACAGGGGCGGGCACCGGGGAGCTGTTTTTT	CASRTGAGTGELFF
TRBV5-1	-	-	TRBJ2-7	TGCGCCAGCAGCTTGGGACAGGTCTACGAGCAGTACTTC	CASSLGQVYEQYF
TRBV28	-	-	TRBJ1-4	TGTGCCAGCAGGGGGGCGCAGGGGTTCCGGAATGAAAAACTGTTTTTT	CASRGAQGFRNEKLFF
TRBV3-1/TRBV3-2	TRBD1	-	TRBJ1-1	TGTGCCAGCAGCCTTGGACAGGGCATTGAAGCTTTCTTT	CASSLGQGIEAFF
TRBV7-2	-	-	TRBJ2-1	TGTGCCAGCAGCTTCCAGGCCCTATATCGGAATGAGCAGTTCTTC	CASSFQALYRNEQFF
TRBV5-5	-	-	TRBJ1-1	TGTGCCAGCAGCTTACAGGTGGGGAACACTGAAGCTTTCTTT	CASSLQVGNTEAFF
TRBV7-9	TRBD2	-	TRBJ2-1	TGTGCCGCACGAGAGGCTAGCGGGGAGTTCTTC	CAAREASGEFF
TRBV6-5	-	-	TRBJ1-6	TGTGCCAGCAGTTACGGTAGCGCGCTTCGTTCACCCCTCCACTTT	CASSYGSALRSPLHF
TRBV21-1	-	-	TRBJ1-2	TGTGCCAGCAGCAAAGCGACAGGAGGTTGGTATGGCCAGGTTCGGAAGCATGGCTACACCTTC	CASSKATGGWYGQVRKHGYTF
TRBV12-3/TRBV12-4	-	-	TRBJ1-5	TGTGCCAGCAGACCTAAGGGGCAGCCCCAGCATTTT	CASRPKGQPQHF
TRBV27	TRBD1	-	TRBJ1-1	TGTGCCAGCAGTCCCCAGGGACAGCTGAACACTGAAGCTTTCTTT	CASSPQGQLNTEAFF
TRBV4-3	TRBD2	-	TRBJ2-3	TGCGCCAGCAGCCAAGACCTCGGGACTAGCGGGAGGACCAGCACAGATACGCAGTATTTT	CASSQDLGTSGRTSTDTQYF
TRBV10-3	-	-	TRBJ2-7	TGTGCCATCAGGGAGGGACAGCCCTACGAGCAGTACTTC	CAIREGQPYEQYF
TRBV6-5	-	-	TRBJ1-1	TGTGCCAGCAGAACGGGACACCTGAACACTGAAGCTTTCTTT	CASRTGHLNTEAFF
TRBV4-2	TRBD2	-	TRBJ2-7	TGTGCCAGCAGCCATAAACGACTAGCGGGTTTACACGAGCAGTACTTC	CASSHKRLAGLHEQYF
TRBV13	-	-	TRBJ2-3	TGTGCCAGCAGCTTAGTCGGCAGGAGCACAGATACGCAGTATTTT	CASSLVGRSTDTQYF
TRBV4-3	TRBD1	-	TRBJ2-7	TGCGCCAGCAGCCAAGGAGGGGGCTTCGGCGAGCAGTACTTC	CASSQGGGFGEQYF
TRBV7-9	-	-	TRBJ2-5	TGTGCCAGCAGCTTTTCGGTAGTTGTCCGCCAAGAGACCCAGTACTTC	CASSFSVVVRQETQYF
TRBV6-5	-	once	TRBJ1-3	TGTGCCAGCCAAGAAGACAGGAAGGGAAACACCATATATTTT	CASQEDRKGNTIYF
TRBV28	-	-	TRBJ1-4	TGTGCCAGCAGTGGGGGCGAAAAACTGTTTTTT	CASSGGEKLFF
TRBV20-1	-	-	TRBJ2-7	TGCAGTGCTAGACAGGGGTCCGAGCAGTACTTC	CSARQGSEQYF
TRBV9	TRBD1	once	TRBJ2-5	TGTGCCAGCAGCGTAGGAGGGGACAGGGTAGAGACCCAGTACTTC	CASSVGGDRVETQYF